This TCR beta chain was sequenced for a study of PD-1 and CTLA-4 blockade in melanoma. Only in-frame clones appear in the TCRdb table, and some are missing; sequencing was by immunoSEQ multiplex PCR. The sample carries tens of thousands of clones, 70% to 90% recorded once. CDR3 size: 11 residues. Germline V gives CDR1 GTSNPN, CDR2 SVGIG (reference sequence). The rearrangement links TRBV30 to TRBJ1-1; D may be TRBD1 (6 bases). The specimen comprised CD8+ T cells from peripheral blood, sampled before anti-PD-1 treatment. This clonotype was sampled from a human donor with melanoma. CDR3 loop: CALQGNTEAFF. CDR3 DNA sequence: TGTGCGTTACAGGGGAACACTGAAGCTTTCTTT.